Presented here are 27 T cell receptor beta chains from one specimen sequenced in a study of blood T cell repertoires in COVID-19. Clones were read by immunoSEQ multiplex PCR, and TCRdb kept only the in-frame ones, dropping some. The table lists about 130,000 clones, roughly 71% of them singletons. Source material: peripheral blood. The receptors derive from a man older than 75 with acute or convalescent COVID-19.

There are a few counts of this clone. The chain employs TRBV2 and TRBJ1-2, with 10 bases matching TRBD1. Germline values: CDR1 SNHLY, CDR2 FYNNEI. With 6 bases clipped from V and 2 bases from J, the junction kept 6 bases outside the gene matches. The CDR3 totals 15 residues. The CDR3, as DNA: TGTGCCAGCAGCCAGCGGGGACAGGGGAACTATGGCTACACCTTC. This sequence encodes CASSQRGQGNYGYTF. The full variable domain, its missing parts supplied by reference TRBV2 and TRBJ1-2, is EPEVTQTPSHQVTQMGQEVILRCVPISNHLYFYWYRQILGQKVEFLVSFYNNEISEKSEIFDDQFSVERPDGSNFTLKIRSTKLEDSAMYFCASSQRGQGNYGYTFGSGTRLTVV.

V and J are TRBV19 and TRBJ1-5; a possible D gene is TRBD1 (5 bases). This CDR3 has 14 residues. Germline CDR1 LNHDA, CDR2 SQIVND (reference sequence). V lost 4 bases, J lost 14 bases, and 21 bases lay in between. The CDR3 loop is CASSTHFSGLLKHF. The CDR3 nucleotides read TGTGCCAGTAGTACCCACTTTTCGGGACTCCTAAAGCATTTT.

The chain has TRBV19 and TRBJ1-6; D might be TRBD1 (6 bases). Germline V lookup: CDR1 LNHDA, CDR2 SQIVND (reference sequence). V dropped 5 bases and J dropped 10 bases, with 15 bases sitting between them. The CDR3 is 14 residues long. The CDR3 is CASSPQGVRSPLHF. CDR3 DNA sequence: TGTGCCAGTAGTCCACAGGGAGTTCGATCACCCCTCCACTTT. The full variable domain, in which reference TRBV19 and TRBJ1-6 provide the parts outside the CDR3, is DGGITQSPKYLFRKEGQNVTLSCEQNLNHDAMYWYRQDPGQGLRLIYYSQIVNDFQKGDIAEGYSVSREKKESFPLTVTSAQKNPTAFYLCASSPQGVRSPLHFGNGTRLTVT.

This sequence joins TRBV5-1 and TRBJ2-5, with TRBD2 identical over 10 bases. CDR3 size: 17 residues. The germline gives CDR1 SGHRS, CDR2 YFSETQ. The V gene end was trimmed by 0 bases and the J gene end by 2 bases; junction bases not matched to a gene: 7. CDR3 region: CASSLAVTLAGQETQYF. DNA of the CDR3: TGCGCCAGCAGCTTGGCCGTGACACTAGCGGGGCAAGAGACCCAGTACTTC.

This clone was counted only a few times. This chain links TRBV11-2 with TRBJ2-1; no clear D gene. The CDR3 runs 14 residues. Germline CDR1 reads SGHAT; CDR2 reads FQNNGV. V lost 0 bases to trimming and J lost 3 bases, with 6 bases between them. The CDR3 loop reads CASSLDGLYNEQFF. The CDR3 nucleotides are TGTGCCAGCAGCTTAGATGGGCTCTACAATGAGCAGTTCTTC.

The CDR3 loop reads CASSIGAGSTSTDTQYF. Here the CDR3 DNA reads TGTGCCAGTAGTATAGGGGCAGGGTCGACTAGCACAGATACGCAGTATTTT. This chain joins TRBV19 and TRBJ2-3; D might be TRBD1 (5 bases). This CDR3 region has 17 residues. V was cut by 1 base and J by 0 bases, with 14 bases left in between. Germline V gives CDR1 LNHDA, CDR2 SQIVND (reference sequence).

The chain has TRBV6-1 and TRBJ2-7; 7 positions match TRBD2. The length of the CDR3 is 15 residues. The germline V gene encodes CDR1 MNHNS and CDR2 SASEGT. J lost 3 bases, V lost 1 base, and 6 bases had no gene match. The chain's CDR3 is CASSEVSGVSYEQYF. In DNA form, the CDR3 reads TGTGCCAGCAGTGAAGTAAGCGGGGTTAGCTACGAGCAGTACTTC.

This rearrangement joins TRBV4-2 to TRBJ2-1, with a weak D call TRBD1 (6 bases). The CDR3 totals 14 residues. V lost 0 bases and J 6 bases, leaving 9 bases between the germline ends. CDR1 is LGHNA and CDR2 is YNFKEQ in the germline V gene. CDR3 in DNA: TGTGCCAGCAGCCAAGATCAGGGGACCAATGAGCAGTTCTTC. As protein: CASSQDQGTNEQFF.

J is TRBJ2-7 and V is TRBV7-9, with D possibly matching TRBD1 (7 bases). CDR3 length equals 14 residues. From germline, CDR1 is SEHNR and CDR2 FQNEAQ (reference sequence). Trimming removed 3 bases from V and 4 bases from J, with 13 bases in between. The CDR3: CASSFNPGGYEQYF. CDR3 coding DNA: TGTGCCAGCAGCTTTAATCCAGGGGGGTACGAGCAGTACTTC.

CDR3 DNA: TGTGCCAGCAGCCAAGTAGCGGGGGCTTACAATGAGCAGTTCTTC. This encodes CASSQVAGAYNEQFF. This rearrangement joins TRBV14 to TRBJ2-1; 9 bases align to TRBD2. Trimming removed 1 base from V and 4 bases from J; junction bases left unmatched: 2. CDR3 length equals 15 residues. Germline V gene lookup returns CDR1 SGHDN and CDR2 FVKESK.

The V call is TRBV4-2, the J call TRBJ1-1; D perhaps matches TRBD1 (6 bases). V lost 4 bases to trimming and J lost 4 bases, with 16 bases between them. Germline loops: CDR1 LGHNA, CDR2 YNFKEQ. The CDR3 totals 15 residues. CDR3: CASSPENTGRTEAFF. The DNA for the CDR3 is TGTGCCAGCAGCCCGGAAAACACAGGGCGCACTGAAGCTTTCTTT.

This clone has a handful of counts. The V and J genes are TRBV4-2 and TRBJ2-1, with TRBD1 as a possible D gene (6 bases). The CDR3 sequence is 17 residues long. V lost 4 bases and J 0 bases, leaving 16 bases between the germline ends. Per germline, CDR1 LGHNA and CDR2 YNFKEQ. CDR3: CASSPTPGTRSYNEQFF. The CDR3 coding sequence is TGTGCCAGCAGCCCCACCCCTGGGACACGCTCCTACAATGAGCAGTTCTTC.

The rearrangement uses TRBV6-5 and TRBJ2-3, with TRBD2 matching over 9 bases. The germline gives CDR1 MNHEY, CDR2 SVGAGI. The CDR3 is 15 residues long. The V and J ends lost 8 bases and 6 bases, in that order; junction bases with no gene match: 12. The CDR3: CASGESGGLKDTQYF. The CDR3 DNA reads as TGTGCCAGCGGAGAGAGCGGGGGGCTGAAGGATACGCAGTATTTT.

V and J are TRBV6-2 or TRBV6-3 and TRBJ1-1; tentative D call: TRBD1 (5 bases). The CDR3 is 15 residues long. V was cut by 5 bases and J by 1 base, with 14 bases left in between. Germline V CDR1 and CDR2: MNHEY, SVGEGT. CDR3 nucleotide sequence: TGTGCCAGCAGTCTAATGACAGCTCCGAACACTGAAGCTTTCTTT. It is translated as CASSLMTAPNTEAFF.

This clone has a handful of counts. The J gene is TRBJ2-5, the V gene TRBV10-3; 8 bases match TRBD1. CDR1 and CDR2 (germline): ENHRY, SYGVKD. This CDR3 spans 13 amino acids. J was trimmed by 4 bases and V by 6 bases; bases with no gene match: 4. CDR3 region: CAISTGTGETQYF. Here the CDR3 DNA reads TGTGCCATCAGCACCGGGACAGGAGAGACCCAGTACTTC.

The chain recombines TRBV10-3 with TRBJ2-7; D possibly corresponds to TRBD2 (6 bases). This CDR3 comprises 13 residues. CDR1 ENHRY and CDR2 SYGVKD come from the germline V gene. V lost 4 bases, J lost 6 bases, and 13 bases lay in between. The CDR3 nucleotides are TGTGCCATCAGTGGAGTGGGAGGAGGCGAGCAGTACTTC. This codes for CAISGVGGGEQYF.

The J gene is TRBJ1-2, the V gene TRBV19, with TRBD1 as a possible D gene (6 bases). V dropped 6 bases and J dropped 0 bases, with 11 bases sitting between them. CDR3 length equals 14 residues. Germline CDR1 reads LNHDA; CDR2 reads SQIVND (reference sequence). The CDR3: CASSPGHTNYGYTF. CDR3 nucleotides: TGTGCCAGTAGCCCGGGACACACTAACTATGGCTACACCTTC. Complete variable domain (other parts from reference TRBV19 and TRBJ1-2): DGGITQSPKYLFRKEGQNVTLSCEQNLNHDAMYWYRQDPGQGLRLIYYSQIVNDFQKGDIAEGYSVSREKKESFPLTVTSAQKNPTAFYLCASSPGHTNYGYTFGSGTRLTVV.

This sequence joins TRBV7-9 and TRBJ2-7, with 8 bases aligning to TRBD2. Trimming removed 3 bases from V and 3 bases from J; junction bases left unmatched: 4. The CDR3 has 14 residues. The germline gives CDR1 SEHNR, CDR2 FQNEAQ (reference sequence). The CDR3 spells CASSFGGAGYEQYF. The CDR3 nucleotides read TGTGCCAGCAGCTTCGGGGGGGCCGGCTACGAGCAGTACTTC. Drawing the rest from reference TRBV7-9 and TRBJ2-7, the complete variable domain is DTGVSQNPRHKITKRGQNVTFRCDPISEHNRLYWYRQTLGQGPEFLTYFQNEAQLEKSRLLSDRFSAERPKGSFSTLEIQRTEQGDSAMYLCASSFGGAGYEQYFGPGTRLTVT.

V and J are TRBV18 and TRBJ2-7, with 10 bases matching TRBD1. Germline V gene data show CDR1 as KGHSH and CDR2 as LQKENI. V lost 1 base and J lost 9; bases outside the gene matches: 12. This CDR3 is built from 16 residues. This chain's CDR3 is CASSPLGGQGTTVQYF. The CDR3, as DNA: TGTGCCAGCTCACCACTTGGGGGACAGGGGACTACGGTGCAGTACTTC.

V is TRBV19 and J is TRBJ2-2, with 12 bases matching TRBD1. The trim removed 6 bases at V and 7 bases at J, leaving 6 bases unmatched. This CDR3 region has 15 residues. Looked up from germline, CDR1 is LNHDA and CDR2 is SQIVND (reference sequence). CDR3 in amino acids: CASRPGQGAGGELFF. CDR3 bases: TGTGCCAGTAGGCCGGGACAGGGGGCTGGCGGGGAGCTGTTTTTT.

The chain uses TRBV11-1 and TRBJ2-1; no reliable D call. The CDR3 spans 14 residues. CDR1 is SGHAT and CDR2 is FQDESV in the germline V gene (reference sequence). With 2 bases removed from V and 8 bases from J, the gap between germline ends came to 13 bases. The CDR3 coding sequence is TGTGCCAGCAGCTTAAGTTCTCGGGTATATGAGCAGTTCTTC. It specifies CASSLSSRVYEQFF.

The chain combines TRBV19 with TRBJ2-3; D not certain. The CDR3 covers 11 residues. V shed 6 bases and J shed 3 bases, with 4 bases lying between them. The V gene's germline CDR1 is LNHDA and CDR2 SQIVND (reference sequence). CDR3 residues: CASRSTDTQYF. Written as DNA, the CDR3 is TGTGCCAGTAGGAGTACAGATACGCAGTATTTT.

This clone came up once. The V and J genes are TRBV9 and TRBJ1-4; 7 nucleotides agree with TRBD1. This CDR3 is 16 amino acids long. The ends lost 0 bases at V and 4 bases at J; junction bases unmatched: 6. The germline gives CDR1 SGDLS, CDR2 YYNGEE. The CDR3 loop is CASSVGLGQNNEKLFF. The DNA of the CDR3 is TGTGCCAGCAGCGTAGGTCTGGGACAGAATAATGAAAAACTGTTTTTT.

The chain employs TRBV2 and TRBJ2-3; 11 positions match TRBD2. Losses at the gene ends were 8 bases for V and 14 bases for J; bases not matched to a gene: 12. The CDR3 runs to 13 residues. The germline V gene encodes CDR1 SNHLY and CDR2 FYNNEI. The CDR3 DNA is TGTGCCAGCTGTGGGATAGCGGGGGGGCGCCCGTATTTT. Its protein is CASCGIAGGRPYF. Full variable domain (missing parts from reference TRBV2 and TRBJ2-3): EPEVTQTPSHQVTQMGQEVILRCVPISNHLYFYWYRQILGQKVEFLVSFYNNEISEKSEIFDDQFSVERPDGSNFTLKIRSTKLEDSAMYFCASCGIAGGRPYFGPGTRLTVL.

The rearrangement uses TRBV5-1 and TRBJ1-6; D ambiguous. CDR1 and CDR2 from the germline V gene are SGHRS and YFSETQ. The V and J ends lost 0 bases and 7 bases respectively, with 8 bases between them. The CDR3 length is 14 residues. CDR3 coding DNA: TGCGCCAGCAGCTTGGAGCCTCCGAATTCACCCCTCCACTTT. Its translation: CASSLEPPNSPLHF.

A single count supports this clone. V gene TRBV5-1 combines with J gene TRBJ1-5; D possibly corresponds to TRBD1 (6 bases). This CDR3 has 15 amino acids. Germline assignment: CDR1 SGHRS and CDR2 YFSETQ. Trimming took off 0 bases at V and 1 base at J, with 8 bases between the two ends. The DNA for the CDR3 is TGCGCCAGCAGCTTGGGGACAGAAAGCAATCAGCCCCAGCATTTT. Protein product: CASSLGTESNQPQHF.

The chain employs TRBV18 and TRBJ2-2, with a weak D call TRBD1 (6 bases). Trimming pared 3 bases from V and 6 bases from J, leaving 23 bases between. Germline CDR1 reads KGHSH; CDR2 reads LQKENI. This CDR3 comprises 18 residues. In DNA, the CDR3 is TGTGCCAGCTCACCTCCTACCCGAGGGGGTTCAACACCCGGGGAGCTGTTTTTT. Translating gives CASSPPTRGGSTPGELFF.